The 5 T cell receptor beta chains below all came from one sample that was sequenced in a study of human T cells and chemical hapten exposure. Time point specified: pre-sensitization, week 0. The treatment here: therapeutic diphenylcyclopropenone sensitization with weekly scalp DPC. One entry per CDR3 protein results from TCRdb running MiXCR on the RACE reads. The sample consists of some 84,000 distinct CDR3 sequences, 6.5% to 10% of them appearing once. Sequences were derived from whole blood, sampled in connection with sensitization to the hapten diphenylcyclopropenone (DPC). These TCRs come from a man aged 35 to 55 with alopecia areata. Some clones in this sample may be carry-over from other donors' samples.

The rearrangement joins TRBV7-8 to TRBJ2-5, with 11 bases fitting TRBD2. V was pared by 0 bases and J by 3 bases, with 6 bases of the junction left unmatched. Germline assignment: CDR1 SGHVS and CDR2 FQNEAQ. This CDR3 is built from 17 residues. The CDR3 region is CASSLAGLAGGKETQYF. DNA for the CDR3: TGTGCCAGCAGCTTAGCTGGCCTAGCGGGAGGAAAAGAGACCCAGTACTTC.

This clonotype was observed many times. The chain carries TRBV29-1 and TRBJ1-4, with 11 nucleotides matching TRBD1. The length of the CDR3 is 15 residues. V lost 6 bases, J lost 3 bases, and 6 bases stayed unmatched. CDR1 and CDR2 from the germline V gene are SQVTM and ANQGSEA. CDR3 loop: CSVAGQGASNEKLFF. CDR3 in DNA: TGCAGCGTCGCCGGACAGGGGGCGTCTAATGAAAAACTGTTTTTT.

This clonotype was counted ten times or more. This chain uses TRBV10-3 with TRBJ2-3, with D perhaps TRBD2 (5 bases). The CDR3 is made up of 14 amino acids. Germline CDR1 reads ENHRY; CDR2 reads SYGVKD. Trimming removed 8 bases from V and 2 bases from J, with 14 bases in between. In DNA, the CDR3 is TGTGCCATCTCCCAGGACTTATCCACAGATACGCAGTATTTT. Protein: CAISQDLSTDTQYF.

The sample holds a few counts of this clonotype. The chain couples TRBV12-3 or TRBV12-4 to TRBJ2-3; 11 bases are a match to TRBD2. V was clipped by 5 bases and J by 0 bases; unmatched bases: 7. This CDR3 has 17 residues. DNA for the CDR3: TGTGCCAGCAGTATTCAACGACTAGCGGGAAGCACAGATACGCAGTATTTT. Protein product: CASSIQRLAGSTDTQYF.

The table lists this clonotype with many counts. The chain has TRBV28 and TRBJ2-3, with a tentative D call TRBD2 (6 bases). Germline V gives CDR1 MDHEN, CDR2 SYDVKM. The CDR3 is 15 residues long. V dropped 1 base and J dropped 1 base, with 9 bases sitting between them. Written as DNA, the CDR3 is TGTGCCAGCAGTTTATTTACGGGAGGCACAGATACGCAGTATTTT. Its protein product is CASSLFTGGTDTQYF.